A selection of T cell receptor beta chains follows, all from one sample in a study of T cell responses to AZD1222 COVID-19 vaccine. Some clones are missing from TCRdb's copy, which holds only in-frame ones; the method was immunoSEQ multiplex PCR. The sample yields around 100,000 clones, roughly 88% seen once. This material consisted of peripheral blood, taken on day 0 of AZD1222 vaccination. The receptors stem from an adult in good health. Both conserved end residues are part of each CDR3. Fields, in order: V gene, J gene, D gene, clone size, CDR3 DNA, CDR3 protein. A D gene is named only where the DNA matches it firmly. A row's size may be missing; if present it is once, few, many or a size class.

V gene: TRBV6-5
J gene: TRBJ2-1
D gene: -
clone size: -
CDR3 DNA: TGTGCCAGCACCGGGGATGAGCAGTTCTTC
CDR3 protein: CASTGDEQFF

V gene: TRBV27
J gene: TRBJ1-1
D gene: TRBD1
clone size: -
CDR3 DNA: TGTGCCAGCAGTAGGGCTACAGGGGTTAACACTGAAGCTTTCTTT
CDR3 protein: CASSRATGVNTEAFF

V gene: TRBV7-2
J gene: TRBJ1-2
D gene: -
clone size: few
CDR3 DNA: TGTGCCAGCAGCTTAGTGGGCGCTAACTATGGCTACACCTTC
CDR3 protein: CASSLVGANYGYTF

V gene: TRBV25-1
J gene: TRBJ2-7
D gene: TRBD1
clone size: -
CDR3 DNA: TGTGCCAGCAGTGAATCCGGACAGGGGTGGACCTACGAGCAGTACTTC
CDR3 protein: CASSESGQGWTYEQYF

V gene: TRBV4-3
J gene: TRBJ2-7
D gene: -
clone size: -
CDR3 DNA: TGCGCCAGCAGCCCAATGCGAGGGAGTGGCACCTACGAGCAGTACTTC
CDR3 protein: CASSPMRGSGTYEQYF

V gene: TRBV28
J gene: TRBJ2-3
D gene: -
clone size: -
CDR3 DNA: TGTGCCAGCAGTTGGACCCCAGGCGGATCTAGCACAGATACGCAGTATTTT
CDR3 protein: CASSWTPGGSSTDTQYF

V gene: TRBV19
J gene: TRBJ1-5
D gene: -
clone size: once
CDR3 DNA: TGTGCCAGTCAGCCGGGGGTATCGGGCAATCAGCCCCAGCATTTT
CDR3 protein: CASQPGVSGNQPQHF

V gene: TRBV7-8
J gene: TRBJ1-5
D gene: -
clone size: -
CDR3 DNA: TGTGCCAGCAGGGCCCAGAGCAATCAGCCCCAGCATTTT
CDR3 protein: CASRAQSNQPQHF

V gene: TRBV18
J gene: TRBJ2-7
D gene: TRBD1
clone size: -
CDR3 DNA: TGTGCCAGCTCACCGCAGGGACAGACCTACGAGCAGTACTTC
CDR3 protein: CASSPQGQTYEQYF

V gene: TRBV28
J gene: TRBJ1-2
D gene: -
clone size: -
CDR3 DNA: TGTGCCAGCAGTTTCGACGGGGCAATCATCTATGGCTACACCTTC
CDR3 protein: CASSFDGAIIYGYTF

V gene: TRBV7-9
J gene: TRBJ1-2
D gene: -
clone size: -
CDR3 DNA: TGTGCCAGCAGCTTAGCGGGGCCTCTCGGTGGCTACACCTTC
CDR3 protein: CASSLAGPLGGYTF

V gene: TRBV5-6
J gene: TRBJ1-2
D gene: -
clone size: -
CDR3 DNA: TGTGCCAGCAGCTTGGGACAGTTAGGCTATGGCTACACCTTC
CDR3 protein: CASSLGQLGYGYTF

V gene: TRBV7-9
J gene: TRBJ2-7
D gene: TRBD1
clone size: -
CDR3 DNA: TGTGCCAGCAGCTCAATAGGTAGGACAGGGAAGTACGAGCAGTACTTC
CDR3 protein: CASSSIGRTGKYEQYF

V gene: TRBV6-1
J gene: TRBJ2-1
D gene: TRBD2
clone size: once
CDR3 DNA: TGTGCCAGCAGTGAAGCAGTAGCGGGGGCCTACAATGAGCAGTTCTTC
CDR3 protein: CASSEAVAGAYNEQFF

V gene: TRBV5-8
J gene: TRBJ1-1
D gene: TRBD1
clone size: -
CDR3 DNA: TGTGCCAGCAGCTTGTACAGGGGGCCCAAGAACACTGAAGCTTTCTTT
CDR3 protein: CASSLYRGPKNTEAFF

V gene: TRBV19
J gene: TRBJ2-1
D gene: TRBD2
clone size: -
CDR3 DNA: TGTGCCAGTAGTAAGTCTAGCGGGGGGACCTACAATGAGCAGTTCTTC
CDR3 protein: CASSKSSGGTYNEQFF

V gene: TRBV21-1
J gene: TRBJ2-3
D gene: -
clone size: -
CDR3 DNA: TGTGCCAGCAGCAAAGGGGGACAGGGCGCAGATACGCAGTATTTT
CDR3 protein: CASSKGGQGADTQYF

V gene: TRBV11-3
J gene: TRBJ2-3
D gene: -
clone size: -
CDR3 DNA: TGTGCCAGCAGCCACTTGCGGGGAGGAGATACGCAGTATTTT
CDR3 protein: CASSHLRGGDTQYF

V gene: TRBV4-2
J gene: TRBJ1-5
D gene: -
clone size: -
CDR3 DNA: TGTGCCAGCAGCCAAGATCCCCCGGCGACAGGCTCCAATCAGCCCCAGCATTTT
CDR3 protein: CASSQDPPATGSNQPQHF

V gene: TRBV5-4
J gene: TRBJ1-6
D gene: -
clone size: -
CDR3 DNA: TGTGCCAGCAACTCAGATCCCTATAATTCACCCCTCCACTTT
CDR3 protein: CASNSDPYNSPLHF

V gene: TRBV3-1/TRBV3-2
J gene: TRBJ2-2
D gene: -
clone size: -
CDR3 DNA: TGTGCCAGCAGCCAATTGTCCGGGGAGCTGTTTTTT
CDR3 protein: CASSQLSGELFF

V gene: TRBV28
J gene: TRBJ2-7
D gene: -
clone size: -
CDR3 DNA: TGTGCCAGCAGACCCCTAGGACAGTCCTACGAGCAGTACTTC
CDR3 protein: CASRPLGQSYEQYF

V gene: TRBV29-1
J gene: TRBJ1-2
D gene: TRBD1
clone size: -
CDR3 DNA: TGCAGCGGGGGACAGCCATTAAAAGGACCTAACTATGGCTACACCTTC
CDR3 protein: CSGGQPLKGPNYGYTF

V gene: TRBV18
J gene: TRBJ1-1
D gene: TRBD1
clone size: -
CDR3 DNA: TGTGCCAGCTCACCTTCAGGGGGCGAATCTTCGGGAGCTTTCTTT
CDR3 protein: CASSPSGGESSGAFF

V gene: TRBV28
J gene: TRBJ2-2
D gene: TRBD1
clone size: few
CDR3 DNA: TGTGCCAGCAGGCCGGGACAGGACACCGGGGAGCTGTTTTTT
CDR3 protein: CASRPGQDTGELFF

V gene: TRBV28
J gene: TRBJ1-3
D gene: -
clone size: -
CDR3 DNA: TGTGCCAGCAGCAGGGGTTATCCGGGAAACACCATATATTTT
CDR3 protein: CASSRGYPGNTIYF